This is a list of T cell receptor beta chains from one sample in a study of blood T cells in healthy people across ages. MiXCR was run by TCRdb on the 5' RACE reads, yielding one entry per CDR3 protein. The sample yields almost 800,000 distinct CDR3 sequences, roughly 50% seen once. Sequenced material: blood. The receptors stem from a man in his thirties or forties in good health. Both conserved end residues are part of each CDR3. The D gene is left open where the match is weak. The size field is filled for only some rows; it gives once, few, many or a size class.

j_gene	v_gene	abundance	d_gene	CDR3aa	CDR3nt
TRBJ2-5	TRBV4-1	-	-	CASERELKETQYF	TGCGCCAGCGAACGGGAGTTAAAAGAGACCCAGTACTTC
TRBJ2-7	TRBV5-1	once	-	CASSLEYGTGSYEQYF	TGCGCCAGCAGCTTGGAATACGGGACCGGGTCCTACGAGCAGTACTTC
TRBJ1-2	TRBV7-2	-	TRBD1	CASSLVLEQGANYGYTF	TGTGCCAGCAGCTTAGTCCTCGAACAGGGGGCAAACTATGGCTACACCTTC
TRBJ2-7	TRBV4-2	once	-	CASSPPLAGGPYGQYF	TGTGCCAGCAGCCCCCCCCTTGCTGGAGGGCCCTACGGGCAGTACTTC
TRBJ2-5	TRBV7-3	-	-	CASSLTGSSETQYF	TGTGCCAGCAGCTTAACCGGGTCGAGTGAGACCCAGTACTTC
TRBJ2-1	TRBV12-3/TRBV12-4	-	-	CASTPGFDEQFF	TGTGCCAGCACCCCCGGTTTCGATGAGCAGTTCTTC
TRBJ1-5	TRBV28	-	TRBD1	CANSGGGGQPQHF	TGTGCCAATTCAGGGGGCGGGGGTCAGCCCCAGCATTTT
TRBJ1-2	TRBV27	-	-	CASSFSRVMVTGYTF	TGTGCCAGCAGTTTTTCCCGGGTTATGGTAACTGGCTACACCTTC
TRBJ1-1	TRBV29-1	-	-	CSATSGGADTEAFF	TGCAGCGCCACTAGCGGCGGGGCCGACACTGAAGCTTTCTTT
TRBJ2-7	TRBV2	few	-	CASSRDGRGEYF	TGTGCCAGCAGTAGGGACGGAAGGGGCGAGTACTTC
TRBJ1-5	TRBV15	-	-	CATSSPGVSNQPQHF	TGTGCCACCAGCAGTCCAGGTGTGAGCAATCAGCCCCAGCATTTT
TRBJ2-7	TRBV7-2	-	-	CASSLGGNLGYEQYF	TGTGCCAGCAGCTTAGGGGGAAACCTGGGCTACGAGCAGTACTTC
TRBJ2-5	TRBV3-1	-	-	CASSQDLHAETQYF	TGTGCCAGCAGCCAAGATTTGCATGCAGAGACCCAGTACTTC
TRBJ2-5	TRBV5-1	-	-	CASSFATETQYF	TGCGCCAGCAGCTTTGCCACAGAGACCCAGTACTTC
TRBJ1-2	TRBV4-2	few	-	CASSQGLSGSLYGYTF	TGTGCCAGCAGCCAAGGGTTGAGTGGGAGCCTCTATGGCTACACCTTC
TRBJ2-5	TRBV9	few	-	CASSVEGEKETQYF	TGTGCCAGCAGCGTAGAAGGGGAGAAAGAGACCCAGTACTTC
TRBJ2-4	TRBV29-1	few	TRBD1	CSVEEGTGGNSIQYF	TGCAGCGTTGAGGAGGGGACAGGGGGAAATAGCATTCAGTACTTC
TRBJ1-2	TRBV3-1	-	-	CASRRRSTPSDGYTF	TGTGCCAGCCGACGTCGTTCCACCCCGTCGGATGGCTACACCTTC
TRBJ2-4	TRBV28	-	-	CASSPTSKTQYF	TGTGCCAGCAGTCCCACGTCAAAGACCCAGTATTTC
TRBJ2-5	TRBV9	-	-	CASSVGILGGETQYF	TGTGCCAGCAGCGTAGGAATTTTAGGGGGGGAGACCCAGTACTTC
TRBJ2-7	TRBV9	-	-	CASSRSGAGYEQYF	TGTGCCAGCAGCAGATCGGGGGCGGGCTACGAGCAGTACTTC
TRBJ1-1	TRBV6-2/TRBV6-3	-	-	CASSSDLSEAFF	TGTGCCAGCAGTTCCGACCTATCTGAAGCTTTCTTT
TRBJ2-2	TRBV29-1	few	-	CSVGAGALRAGELFF	TGCAGCGTTGGGGCAGGGGCCCTAAGGGCCGGGGAGCTGTTTTTT
TRBJ2-3	TRBV9	-	TRBD2	CASGFSGSNPDTQYF	TGTGCCAGCGGTTTTAGCGGGAGTAACCCAGATACGCAGTATTTT